This T cell receptor (beta chain) came from a study of shared clonotypes between healthy human individuals. CD45RO negativity and positive selection for CCR7 defined naive CD8 cells, a population that excluded terminally differentiated effector memory CD45RA+ cells. The repertoire was sequenced with immunoSEQ multiplex PCR; TCRdb's copy has only in-frame clones and lacks some. Of about 2 million clones in the sample, around 96% were seen once. CDR3 length equals 14 residues. Trimming stripped 1 base from V and 4 bases from J, with 10 bases between. Germline V gene data show CDR1 as LNHDA and CDR2 as SQIVND (reference sequence).

The receptor was derived from a man aged 18 to 30 in good health. Material for sequencing was naive CD8+ T cells sorted from blood. The rearrangement links TRBV19 to TRBJ1-1; TRBD1 is a possible D gene (5 bases). CDR3 sequence: CASSIGAGATEAFF. In DNA, the CDR3 is TGTGCCAGTAGTATAGGGGCCGGGGCCACTGAAGCTTTCTTT.